This TCR beta chain was observed in a study of glioma-infiltrating T cells after dendritic cell vaccination. CDR1 is MRHNA and CDR2 is SNTAGT in the germline V gene. The V gene end was trimmed by 8 bases and the J gene end by 4 bases; junction bases not matched to a gene: 10. This CDR3 has 14 residues. No glioblastoma patient carried an isocitrate dehydrogenase mutation. Libraries were prepared by immunoSEQ multiplex PCR; TCRdb keeps only in-frame clonotypes and omits some of them. Of under 130,000 clones listed, roughly 76% are singletons. Source: blood, taken before dendritic cell vaccination. The V and J genes are TRBV6-4 and TRBJ1-2; 7 bases line up with TRBD1. The origin of this receptor is a human donor with glioblastoma. CDR3 DNA: TGTGCCAGCCGTGCAGGGACAGAAAGCTATGGCTACACCTTC. This codes for CASRAGTESYGYTF.